This T cell receptor beta chain was observed in a study of T cell responses to AZD1222 COVID-19 vaccine. Study context: The analysis combined second doses at about 4 or about 12 weeks. Study-level findings and limits: Reports say nearly half of spike-specific TCRs go after unmutated variant regions. There were repertoire samples only from the period after the peak T cell response. White British ancestry dominated among donors, who included more females, and clonal diversity was possibly underestimated.

Libraries were prepared by immunoSEQ multiplex PCR; TCRdb keeps only in-frame clonotypes and omits some of them. There are some 150,000 clones in the sample; over 90% occur only once, and 1.5% to 2% lies in the top ten. This CDR3 contains 13 residues. Looked up from germline, CDR1 is SGHNT and CDR2 is YYREEE (reference sequence). V lost 4 bases and J lost 9, with 13 bases in between. As for this clone: The antigen is unknown.

The specimen was peripheral blood, collected on day 0 of AZD1222 vaccination. The receptor was derived from an adult in good health. The chain couples TRBV5-4 to TRBJ2-2, with D possibly matching TRBD1 (6 bases). The CDR3, as DNA: TGTGCCAGCAGCCCTTTGGGGGCGCGGGAGCTGTTTTTT. Its protein is CASSPLGARELFF.